This entry lists 20 T cell receptor beta chains sequenced from one sample in a study of cytomegalovirus exposure and HLA in healthy donors. It was with 60 Vbeta and 13 Jbeta primers that the PCR ran. Measured with immunoSEQ multiplex PCR; TCRdb has only the in-frame clones, and not every one. This sample's clone table lists around 140,000 clones. The sequencing input was PBMCs. The receptors were gathered from a male donor in good health and CMV-seronegative.

The CDR3 region has the DNA TGTGCCTGGATTAATCCGGGACTAGCGGGAGGTAGAGATACGCAGTATTTT. Translated: CAWINPGLAGGRDTQYF. The chain is built from TRBV30 and TRBJ2-3; 15 nucleotides agree with TRBD2. The CDR3 spans 17 residues. The trim removed 4 bases at V and 5 bases at J, leaving 10 bases unmatched. Germline CDR1 GTSNPN, CDR2 SVGIG (reference sequence).

The chain joins TRBV29-1 to TRBJ2-7; TRBD2 might be the D (5 bases). The V and J ends lost 0 bases and 7 bases respectively, with 13 bases between them. CDR1 SQVTM and CDR2 ANQGSEA come from the germline V gene. The CDR3 runs 13 residues. CDR3 amino acids: CSVEDGTRREQYF. The CDR3 DNA reads TGCAGCGTTGAAGACGGAACCCGGAGGGAGCAGTACTTC.

The chain joins TRBV5-1 to TRBJ1-1; D gene unclear. CDR1 SGHRS and CDR2 YFSETQ come from the germline V gene. This CDR3 contains 13 residues. V was trimmed by 3 bases and J by 4 bases, leaving 10 bases between them. CDR3 amino acids: CASSSVGSTEAFF. The CDR3 DNA follows: TGCGCCAGCAGCTCGGTCGGGAGCACTGAAGCTTTCTTT.

The J gene is TRBJ2-1, the V gene TRBV9, with 8 bases lining up with TRBD1. Losses at the gene ends were 0 bases for V and 3 bases for J; bases not matched to a gene: 2. This CDR3 region has 15 residues. CDR1 SGDLS and CDR2 YYNGEE come from the germline V gene. The CDR3 here is CASSVVTGGYNEQFF. The CDR3 nucleotides read TGTGCCAGCAGCGTAGTAACAGGGGGCTACAATGAGCAGTTCTTC.

The chain recombines TRBV15 with TRBJ2-3; TRBD1 matches at 9 bases. J lost 4 bases, V lost 0 bases, and 11 bases had no gene match. In germline, CDR1 is LNHNV, CDR2 YYDKDF (reference sequence). The CDR3 sequence is 18 residues long. CDR3 in amino acids: CATSRDFSQGQGSDTQYF. As DNA, the CDR3 is TGTGCCACCAGCAGAGATTTTAGTCAGGGACAGGGCTCAGATACGCAGTATTTT.

The chain has TRBV5-6 and TRBJ1-2; possibly TRBD1 for D (6 bases). V lost 3 bases and J lost 4, with 10 bases in between. The germline V gene encodes CDR1 SGHDT and CDR2 YYEEEE. This CDR3 spans 13 amino acids. The chain's CDR3 is CASSSGQSYGYTF. The CDR3 DNA follows: TGTGCCAGCAGCTCAGGACAGAGCTATGGCTACACCTTC.

The gene calls are TRBV27 and TRBJ2-6, with unresolved D. Germline V gene sequence: CDR1 MNHEY, CDR2 SMNVEV (reference sequence). Trimming stripped 2 bases from V and 1 base from J, with 3 bases between. The CDR3 is made up of 14 amino acids. The CDR3: CASSLRSGANVLTF. CDR3 DNA sequence: TGTGCCAGCAGTTTACGGTCTGGGGCCAACGTCCTGACTTTC.

The chain couples TRBV5-5 to TRBJ1-5; D is ambiguous. Trimming removed 2 bases from V and 1 base from J, with 10 bases in between. Looked up from germline, CDR1 is SGHKS and CDR2 is YYEKEE (reference sequence). The CDR3 sequence is 15 residues long. This chain's CDR3 is CASSFQERSNQPQHF. For the CDR3, the DNA is TGTGCCAGCAGCTTTCAAGAGCGGAGCAATCAGCCCCAGCATTTT.

The chain carries TRBV7-9 and TRBJ1-2; D not certain. Per germline, CDR1 SEHNR and CDR2 FQNEAQ (reference sequence). The CDR3 contains 13 residues. The germline V and J ends were trimmed by 5 bases and 7 bases, with 14 bases remaining between them. The CDR3 bases are TGTGCCAGCAGCCCCTTCCGGGAGGGTGGCTACACCTTC. This sequence encodes CASSPFREGGYTF.

This chain links TRBV6-4 with TRBJ2-3; 7 bases map to TRBD2. The CDR3 spans 13 residues. V gave up 6 bases and J gave up 0 bases; unmatched junction bases: 0. CDR1 is MRHNA and CDR2 is SNTAGT in the germline V gene. CDR3 bases: TGTGCCAGCAGAGCGGGGAGCACAGATACGCAGTATTTT. It is translated as CASRAGSTDTQYF.

This chain uses TRBV28 with TRBJ1-5; TRBD1 might be the D (6 bases). The CDR3 length is 15 residues. Germline V gene lookup returns CDR1 MDHEN and CDR2 SYDVKM. V was cut by 6 bases and J by 2 bases, with 14 bases left in between. CDR3 sequence (DNA): TGTGCCAGCAGGTCCCAGGGGAATGGCAATCAGCCCCAGCATTTT. Translation gives CASRSQGNGNQPQHF.

The gene calls are TRBV18 and TRBJ2-3; the match to TRBD2 covers 14 bases. The length of the CDR3 is 17 residues. The ends lost 5 bases at V and 4 bases at J; junction bases unmatched: 8. CDR1 is KGHSH, CDR2 LQKENI, per germline. CDR3 DNA sequence: TGTGCCAGCTCATCTGGACTAGCGGGGGGCCCAGCAGATACGCAGTATTTT. Translated, it gives CASSSGLAGGPADTQYF.

CDR3 loop: CASSLYSDRGRRNEQFF. The CDR3 region has the DNA TGTGCCAGCAGTTTATACTCGGACAGGGGGCGTCGTAATGAGCAGTTCTTC. This chain uses TRBV27 with TRBJ2-1; 11 positions match TRBD1. Germline loops: CDR1 MNHEY, CDR2 SMNVEV (reference sequence). V was clipped by 1 base and J by 7 bases; unmatched bases: 9. The CDR3 is 17 residues long.

The V and J genes are TRBV18 and TRBJ2-3, with 10 bases aligning to TRBD1. The germline gives CDR1 KGHSH, CDR2 LQKENI. The CDR3 spans 15 residues. V was clipped by 6 bases and J by 4 bases; unmatched bases: 7. In DNA, the CDR3 is TGTGCCAGCTCCCCCGGGACAGGGGTAGCAGATACGCAGTATTTT. Protein sequence: CASSPGTGVADTQYF.

The chain joins TRBV29-1 to TRBJ2-7, with 8 bases fitting TRBD1. The CDR3 is 13 amino acids. Germline V lookup: CDR1 SQVTM, CDR2 ANQGSEA. Unmatched junction bases numbered 6, after V lost 7 bases and J lost 1 base. CDR3 coding DNA: TGCAGCGGCGGGACAGGAGGTTCCTACGAGCAGTACTTC. Translation: CSGGTGGSYEQYF.

The V and J genes are TRBV11-3 and TRBJ2-1; 13 bases map to TRBD2. The CDR3 extends over 16 amino acids. With 5 bases clipped from V and 6 bases from J, the junction kept 7 bases outside the gene matches. CDR1 and CDR2 from the germline V gene are SGHNT and YENEEA. CDR3 region: CASSLRTSGSFNEQFF. The CDR3 nucleotides read TGTGCCAGCAGCCTAAGGACTAGCGGGAGCTTCAATGAGCAGTTCTTC.

The V and J genes are TRBV6-6 and TRBJ2-7; 10 bases match TRBD2. The CDR3 is 13 amino acids. Unmatched junction bases numbered 8, after V lost 8 bases and J lost 7 bases. The germline V gene encodes CDR1 MNHNY and CDR2 SVGAGI (reference sequence). In nucleotides, the CDR3 is TGTGCCAGCCAAGAGCGGGAGGGCCGAGAGCAGTACTTC. This gives the protein CASQEREGREQYF.

The chain uses TRBV19 and TRBJ2-3; D call uncertain. V gave up 6 bases and J gave up 4 bases, with 14 bases separating them. The CDR3 totals 14 residues. Germline V gene lookup returns CDR1 LNHDA and CDR2 SQIVND (reference sequence). CDR3 coding DNA: TGTGCCAGTAGGCCGAGGTCGAGTCCAGATACGCAGTATTTT. Protein product: CASRPRSSPDTQYF.

V usage is TRBV19 and J usage is TRBJ1-1; D uncertain. The ends were cut back, 2 bases at V and 1 base at J, with 11 bases in the middle. The CDR3 runs 15 residues. Germline CDR1 LNHDA, CDR2 SQIVND (reference sequence). The CDR3 nucleotides are TGTGCCAGTAGTATATCAGAGGGTAGGAACACTGAAGCTTTCTTT. Its translation is CASSISEGRNTEAFF.

The rearrangement joins TRBV30 to TRBJ2-2; 10 nucleotides match TRBD1. The V segment lost 5 bases and the J segment 5 bases; nucleotides outside the gene matches: 5. Looked up from germline, CDR1 is GTSNPN and CDR2 is SVGIG (reference sequence). The CDR3 has 14 residues. The CDR3 loop is CAWQDRGRTGELFF. The CDR3 nucleotides are TGTGCCTGGCAAGACAGGGGGCGAACCGGGGAGCTGTTTTTT.